These 10 T cell receptor beta chains came from one sample sequenced in a study of breast tumors, draining lymph nodes, adjacent tissues (dated by TCRdb to the mid-2010s). Library preparation was by multiplex PCR. The instrument was an Illumina HiSeq 2000. TCRdb reanalyzed the raw reads on its own, using fastp at Q25 for trimming and MiXCR for clone calling, and kept in-frame beta chains. Rows with one shared CDR3 protein collapse into an entry with the most common genes and DNA. The sample includes under 150,000 distinct CDR3 sequences, with less than 25% observed a single time. The ten biggest clones cover around 2.2% of the sample. The lymph node samples were taken from the axillary draining lymph nodes of breast cancer patients. The source material was axillary lymph node tissue. These receptor sequences come from a female donor with breast cancer. Some clones in this sample may be carry-over from other donors' samples.

This chain joins TRBV10-1 and TRBJ2-5, with a weak D call TRBD1 (6 bases). The CDR3 runs to 13 residues. V was cut by 8 bases and J by 1 base, with 11 bases left in between. Per germline, CDR1 WNHNN and CDR2 SYGVQD (reference sequence). The CDR3 here is CASSRTVQETQYF. The CDR3 DNA follows: TGCGCCAGCTCTCGGACAGTCCAAGAGACCCAGTACTTC.

In this sample, this clonotype turned up many times. The chain links TRBV19 to TRBJ2-7; 10 bases are shared with TRBD2. The V gene end was trimmed by 6 bases and the J gene end by 4 bases; junction bases not matched to a gene: 9. CDR3 size: 15 residues. The V gene's germline CDR1 is LNHDA and CDR2 SQIVND (reference sequence). Here the CDR3 DNA reads TGTGCCAGTAGCCAATCTAGCGGGAGTTATTACGAGCAGTACTTC. Its protein product is CASSQSSGSYYEQYF. Based on the CDR3 plus reference TRBV19 and TRBJ2-7, the full variable domain is DGGITQSPKYLFRKEGQNVTLSCEQNLNHDAMYWYRQDPGQGLRLIYYSQIVNDFQKGDIAEGYSVSREKKESFPLTVTSAQKNPTAFYLCASSQSSGSYYEQYFGPGTRLTVT.

This clonotype has at least ten counts. The chain links TRBV20-1 to TRBJ2-3; possibly TRBD1 for D (6 bases). Germline lookup yields CDR1 DFQATT and CDR2 SNEGSKA (reference sequence). Between the trimmed V and J ends, which lost 1 base and 4 bases, there was a span of 15 bases. The CDR3 loop spans 15 amino acids. CDR3 coding DNA: TGCAGTGCTAGAGGGACAGCCCGTGGGGCAGATACGCAGTATTTT. The encoded protein is CSARGTARGADTQYF.

This clonotype came up once. This may arise from a read error, as a much more abundant clone is one base away. V gene TRBV6-1 combines with J gene TRBJ2-7; D could derive from TRBD1 or TRBD2 (5 bases each). The CDR3 has 13 amino acids. CDR1 MNHNS and CDR2 SASEGT come from the germline V gene. Here the CDR3 reads CASRFGTSYGQYF. Written as DNA, the CDR3 is TGTGCCAGCAGGTTCGGGACCTCCTACGGGCAGTACTTC.

The V and J genes are TRBV20-1 and TRBJ2-4; TRBD1 aligns across 9 bases. Per germline, CDR1 DFQATT and CDR2 SNEGSKA (reference sequence). The CDR3 totals 14 residues. Unmatched junction bases numbered 9, after V lost 8 bases and J lost 4 bases. The CDR3 coding sequence is TGCAGTTATGTAGACGGACAGGGGAAAAACATTCAGTACTTC. Its translation is CSYVDGQGKNIQYF.

This clonotype showed up many times. The chain uses TRBV3-1 and TRBJ2-7; weak D call: TRBD1 (6 bases). CDR1 and CDR2 from the germline V gene are LGHDT and YNNKEL (reference sequence). V lost 4 bases, J lost 7 bases, and 14 bases lay in between. There are 13 residues in the CDR3. CDR3 in amino acids: CASSRGARGEQYF. The CDR3 DNA reads TGTGCCAGCAGCCGAGGGGCGAGGGGGGAGCAGTACTTC.

This clonotype has a count of ten or more. The rearrangement links TRBV3-1 to TRBJ1-4; no clear D gene. The CDR3 spans 14 residues. The V end was cut by 1 base, the J end by 2 bases, with 5 bases between. Per the germline V gene, CDR1 is LGHDT and CDR2 is YNNKEL (reference sequence). DNA for the CDR3: TGTGCCAGCAGCCAAGTGGGGACTAATGAAAAACTGTTTTTT. It encodes CASSQVGTNEKLFF.

This clonotype was seen repeatedly, ten times or more. This rearrangement joins TRBV12-3 or TRBV12-4 to TRBJ2-1, with D possibly TRBD1 on 6 matching bases. V lost 6 bases to trimming and J lost 7 bases, with 10 bases between them. The CDR3 spans 12 residues. Here the CDR3 reads CASREGQNEQFF. The CDR3 nucleotides are TGTGCCAGCAGAGAAGGACAGAATGAGCAGTTCTTC.

This clonotype appeared many times. The genes are TRBV20-1 and TRBJ2-5; perhaps TRBD1 as D (6 bases). The CDR3 length is 13 residues. Germline V gene sequence: CDR1 DFQATT, CDR2 SNEGSKA (reference sequence). V was trimmed by 5 bases and J by 1 base, leaving 11 bases between them. The CDR3 reads CSAGGQTQETQYF. The DNA of the CDR3 is TGCAGTGCTGGCGGACAGACCCAAGAGACCCAGTACTTC.

This clonotype was seen ten or more times. This chain connects TRBV5-4 to TRBJ2-7; 8 nucleotides align to TRBD1. CDR3 length: 13 amino acids. Germline V gives CDR1 SGHNT, CDR2 YYREEE (reference sequence). V shed 7 bases, J shed 6 bases, and the junction held 9 bases outside the gene matches. This CDR3 is CASRLGQGGEQYF. The CDR3, as DNA: TGTGCCAGCCGCCTCGGACAGGGAGGCGAGCAGTACTTC.